The 12 T cell receptor beta chains listed next were all sequenced from one sample in a study of T cells in Graves' hyperthyroidism and ophthalmopathy. The CDR3 regions of TCR beta were amplified from RNA transcripts. HTBI primers were used for first-round RT-PCR of the TCR CDR3. TCRdb analysed the multiplex PCR reads with MiXCR anew, one entry per CDR3 protein. Of about 710,000 distinct CDR3 sequences listed, roughly 15% are singletons. Sequencing used blood. The receptors originated from a man younger than 35 with Graves' hyperthyroidism.

This clonotype was detected many times. The genes are TRBV28 and TRBJ1-4, with a possible D match to TRBD1 (6 bases). CDR1 and CDR2 from the germline V gene are MDHEN and SYDVKM. V was shortened by 5 bases and J by 8 bases, with 15 bases between the two germline ends. The CDR3 spans 14 residues. The CDR3 DNA sequence: TGTGCCAGCAGTCACGACAGGATATACGAAAAACTGTTTTTT. Its protein is CASSHDRIYEKLFF. Full variable domain (rest looked up from reference TRBV28 and TRBJ1-4): DVKVTQSSRYLVKRTGEKVFLECVQDMDHENMFWYRQDPGLGLRLIYFSYDVKMKEKGDIPEGYSVSREKKERFSLILESASTNQTSMYLCASSHDRIYEKLFFGSGTQLSVL.

The chain is built from TRBV19 and TRBJ1-5; 10 nucleotides match TRBD1. J lost 7 bases, V lost 7 bases, and 10 bases had no gene match. The CDR3 runs to 15 residues. Germline V gives CDR1 LNHDA, CDR2 SQIVND (reference sequence). In nucleotides, the CDR3 is TGTGCCAGTACCGAAGCGGGACAGGGGAACCAGCCCCAGCATTTT. It specifies CASTEAGQGNQPQHF.

This clonotype was picked up a small number of times. The chain recombines TRBV28 with TRBJ2-6, with D perhaps assigned TRBD1 or TRBD2 (5 bases each). The CDR3 has 16 amino acids. Trimming shortened V by 6 bases and J by 0 bases, and 12 bases separated the two germline ends. Per germline, CDR1 MDHEN and CDR2 SYDVKM. The CDR3 spells CASSRDGVSGANVLTF. CDR3 in DNA: TGTGCCAGCAGCCGGGACGGCGTCTCTGGGGCCAACGTCCTGACTTTC.

This clonotype appeared many times. V and J are TRBV12-3 or TRBV12-4 and TRBJ2-7; D is ambiguous. The CDR3 is 14 amino acids. Deletions cut 4 bases from V and 4 bases from J, with 14 bases between. The DNA for the CDR3 is TGTGCCAGCAGTTCCCTAGATGCCCCTTACGAGCAGTACTTC. It encodes CASSSLDAPYEQYF.

The gene calls are TRBV18 and TRBJ2-7, with 8 bases that match TRBD1. Germline V lookup: CDR1 KGHSH, CDR2 LQKENI. This CDR3 has 14 amino acids. Germline trimming cut 1 base from V and 7 bases from J; bases unmatched to any gene: 6. The CDR3: CASSPLSGGGEQYF. The CDR3, as DNA: TGTGCCAGCTCACCACTATCAGGGGGCGGAGAGCAGTACTTC.

This clonotype is a singleton in its sample. The rearrangement links TRBV20-1 to TRBJ1-4; D is undetermined. CDR1 is DFQATT, CDR2 SNEGSKA, per germline (reference sequence). This CDR3 contains 14 residues. Trimming left V 6 bases short and J 5 bases short, with 16 bases between. In nucleotides, the CDR3 is TGCAGTGCCCAACCGGCGGCAGGAAATGAAAAACTGTTTTTT. This gives the protein CSAQPAAGNEKLFF.

In this sample, this clonotype turned up many times. The rearrangement links TRBV28 to TRBJ1-1; perhaps TRBD1 as D (6 bases). Germline assignment: CDR1 MDHEN and CDR2 SYDVKM. This CDR3 region has 18 residues. V was pared by 3 bases and J by 5 bases, with 25 bases between. CDR3 sequence reads: CASSFLPPTSRGGTEAFF. The DNA of the CDR3 is TGTGCCAGCAGTTTCCTCCCCCCCACCTCCAGGGGAGGGACTGAAGCTTTCTTT.

This clonotype appeared many times. The chain couples TRBV20-1 to TRBJ2-1; D not certain. The CDR3 is made up of 16 amino acids. V lost 3 bases to trimming and J lost 4 bases, with 19 bases between them. The germline V gene encodes CDR1 DFQATT and CDR2 SNEGSKA (reference sequence). CDR3 DNA sequence: TGCAGTGCTAGTGGCGGAGTTACCGCTTTTTACAATGAGCAGTTCTTC. Amino acids: CSASGGVTAFYNEQFF.

This clonotype was seen only once. Written as DNA, the CDR3 is TGTGCCAGCAGTTTTACAGACAGCCGAGAGACCCAGTACTTC. It specifies CASSFTDSRETQYF. J is TRBJ2-5 and V is TRBV12-3 or TRBV12-4; weak D call: TRBD1 (5 bases). The CDR3 is 14 amino acids. The V gene lost 3 bases and the J gene lost 4 bases, with 12 bases spanning the gap.

The V gene is TRBV20-1, the J gene TRBJ1-1; tentatively, D is TRBD1 (6 bases). The CDR3 is 12 residues long. Trimming took off 5 bases at V and 4 bases at J, with 11 bases between the two ends. Germline V gene sequence: CDR1 DFQATT, CDR2 SNEGSKA (reference sequence). The DNA for the CDR3 is TGCAGTGCTCCAGGGGAGGCCACTGAAGCTTTCTTT. Its protein product is CSAPGEATEAFF.

The chain has TRBV11-2 and TRBJ2-3, with a tentative D call TRBD1 (6 bases). CDR3 size: 16 residues. Germline loops: CDR1 SGHAT, CDR2 FQNNGV. V was shortened by 0 bases and J by 2 bases, with 12 bases between the two germline ends. CDR3 protein: CASSLDQGKSTDTQYF. CDR3 DNA sequence: TGTGCCAGCAGCTTAGATCAGGGGAAGTCCACAGATACGCAGTATTTT.

This clonotype was observed many times. J is TRBJ1-1 and V is TRBV20-1, with D possibly being TRBD1 (5 bases). The CDR3 runs 13 residues. V was pared by 6 bases and J by 3 bases, with 14 bases between. Germline-derived CDR1 and CDR2 are DFQATT and SNEGSKA (reference sequence). CDR3 amino acids: CSANSGVDTEAFF. The CDR3 nucleotides are TGCAGTGCCAATTCGGGGGTGGACACTGAAGCTTTCTTT.